The TCR beta chain under discussion was sequenced for a study of identical twins. Study findings and constraints: Researchers reported weaker excess twin sharing in beta out-of-frame sequences. High-abundance cord blood beta clonotypes had fewer insertions; memory repertoires showed none. Within twin pairs, the out-of-frame alpha sequences they shared showed excess low generation probability.

To note about this clonotype: Its specificity is not known.

In TCRdb, the 5' RACE reads were re-called with MiXCR into one record per CDR3 protein. The sample has 500,000 or so distinct CDR3 sequences, about 20% seen once. The V end was cut by 6 bases, the J end by 8 bases, with 10 bases between. The CDR3 extends over 12 amino acids. The same data also contributed to another study, on T cells expressing NK-cell markers.

The J gene is TRBJ2-2, the V gene TRBV12-3 or TRBV12-4; possibly TRBD1 or TRBD2 for D (5 bases each). The TCR comes from a woman under 30 in good health. Sequencing was done on a sample of CD4+ T cells sorted from blood. This chain's CDR3 is CASRGTLGELFF. The CDR3 region has the DNA TGTGCCAGCAGAGGGACGTTGGGGGAGCTGTTTTTT.